What follows are 20 T cell receptor beta chains derived from one specimen sequenced in a study of blood T cell repertoires in COVID-19 (TCRdb year 2020). Receptors were amplified or captured by the immunoSEQ multiplex PCR assay. TCRdb carries this immuneACCESS record with in-frame sequences only. Its versions omit some clonotypes, under half of them owing to an unresolved V gene in the studies checked, with the rest unexplained. The sample yields some 90,000 clones; roughly 80% were counted once. Of the sample, nearly 4.5% falls within the top ten clones. Sample: peripheral blood. The receptors come from a man in his sixties with acute or convalescent COVID-19.

The rearrangement links TRBV5-6 to TRBJ2-5; TRBD1 is a possible D gene (5 bases). Per germline, CDR1 SGHDT and CDR2 YYEEEE. CDR3 size: 15 residues. V shed 0 bases and J shed 5 bases, with 14 bases lying between them. This CDR3 is CASSLGLGVGETQYF. The CDR3 bases are TGTGCCAGCAGCTTGGGTCTAGGGGTTGGGGAGACCCAGTACTTC.

The J gene is TRBJ2-1, the V gene TRBV4-3; 14 bases are a match to TRBD2. The CDR3 consists of 18 residues. The ends lost 2 bases at V and 6 bases at J; junction bases unmatched: 9. Germline V gene data show CDR1 as LGHNA and CDR2 as YSLEER. In DNA, the CDR3 is TGCGCCAGCAGCCAACAACCAATGGGGACTAGCGGGAGCAATGAGCAGTTCTTC. This encodes CASSQQPMGTSGSNEQFF.

The chain uses TRBV4-1 and TRBJ2-1; 7 bases match TRBD1. CDR3 length: 19 amino acids. Germline trimming cut 4 bases from V and 0 bases from J; bases unmatched to any gene: 15. Germline values: CDR1 MGHRA, CDR2 YSYEKL. CDR3 sequence reads: CASSLRQGESNPSYNEQFF. CDR3 nucleotide sequence: TGCGCCAGCAGCCTACGACAGGGAGAGTCGAATCCCTCCTACAATGAGCAGTTCTTC.

V gene TRBV28 combines with J gene TRBJ2-5, with 8 bases matching TRBD1. The CDR3 length is 13 residues. Germline assignment: CDR1 MDHEN and CDR2 SYDVKM. J gave up 5 bases and V 7 bases, and 6 bases lay outside the gene matches. The CDR3 nucleotides read TGTGCCAGCATAAAGGACAGGGCGGAGACCCAGTACTTC. It is translated as CASIKDRAETQYF. The full variable domain, in which reference TRBV28 and TRBJ2-5 provide the parts outside the CDR3, is DVKVTQSSRYLVKRTGEKVFLECVQDMDHENMFWYRQDPGLGLRLIYFSYDVKMKEKGDIPEGYSVSREKKERFSLILESASTNQTSMYLCASIKDRAETQYFGPGTRLLVL.

The chain has TRBV24-1 and TRBJ2-1; 9 bases are shared with TRBD2. Germline lookup yields CDR1 KGHDR and CDR2 SFDVKD. The V and J ends lost 4 bases and 9 bases, in that order; junction bases with no gene match: 9. The CDR3 spans 15 residues. In DNA, the CDR3 is TGTGCCACCAGTGAACCTAGCGGGAAATCGGCTGAGCAGTTCTTC. This codes for CATSEPSGKSAEQFF.

The CDR3 coding sequence is TGTGCCAGCAGCCAACAACCGACAGGAAATAATTCACCCCTCCACTTT. It specifies CASSQQPTGNNSPLHF. J is TRBJ1-6 and V is TRBV11-3; D possibly corresponds to TRBD1 (6 bases). CDR1 is SGHNT, CDR2 YENEEA, per germline. The CDR3 is 16 amino acids. Trimming removed 5 bases from V and 5 bases from J, with 16 bases in between.

This clone was picked up one time. V is TRBV30 and J is TRBJ2-1; D is perhaps TRBD2 (7 bases). V lost 0 bases to trimming and J lost 14 bases, with 14 bases between them. CDR1 GTSNPN and CDR2 SVGIG come from the germline V gene (reference sequence). This CDR3 contains 12 residues. The CDR3 DNA reads TGTGCCTGGAGTGTACATGGGGGGGCCGAGTTCTTC. Protein sequence: CAWSVHGGAEFF. Complete variable domain (other parts from reference TRBV30 and TRBJ2-1): SQTIHQWPATLVQPVGSPLSLECTVEGTSNPNLYWYRQAAGRGLQLLFYSVGIGQISSEVPQNLSASRPQDRQFILSSKKLLLSDSGFYLCAWSVHGGAEFFGPGTRLTVL.

V gene TRBV9 combines with J gene TRBJ1-1, with D possibly TRBD1 on 5 matching bases. Trimming took off 0 bases at V and 1 base at J, with 10 bases between the two ends. CDR1 is SGDLS and CDR2 is YYNGEE in the germline V gene. The CDR3 runs to 15 residues. The DNA of the CDR3 is TGTGCCAGCAGCGTAGACAGGCACCAGAACACTGAAGCTTTCTTT. Translating it yields CASSVDRHQNTEAFF.

This clone was detected only once. This rearrangement joins TRBV4-1 to TRBJ1-1; TRBD1 aligns across 9 bases. Germline lookup yields CDR1 MGHRA and CDR2 YSYEKL. The V gene end was trimmed by 4 bases and the J gene end by 0 bases; junction bases not matched to a gene: 15. The CDR3 loop spans 19 amino acids. The CDR3 region is CASSRQIQDRGIMNTEAFF. CDR3 DNA: TGCGCCAGCAGCCGACAGATACAGGACAGGGGCATAATGAACACTGAAGCTTTCTTT.

This chain links TRBV6-5 with TRBJ1-5; TRBD1 aligns across 10 bases. The V gene end was trimmed by 6 bases and the J gene end by 7 bases; junction bases not matched to a gene: 9. CDR1 and CDR2 (germline): MNHEY, SVGAGI. The CDR3 totals 15 residues. CDR3 sequence (DNA): TGTGCCAGCAGCCCGGGACAGGGGTTCGGACAGCCCCAGCATTTT. It yields the protein CASSPGQGFGQPQHF.

A single count supports this clone. V is TRBV9 and J is TRBJ2-3; 10 bases align to TRBD2. The length of the CDR3 is 18 residues. Germline CDR1 SGDLS, CDR2 YYNGEE. With V trimmed by 0 bases and J by 3 bases, 10 bases remained unmatched. The CDR3 sequence: CASSVDASGSSITDTQYF. The CDR3 coding sequence is TGTGCCAGCAGCGTAGACGCTAGCGGGAGCAGTATTACAGATACGCAGTATTTT.

The CDR3 is CASSPWGQGGFGYGYTF. CDR3 sequence (DNA): TGTGCCAGCAGCCCCTGGGGACAGGGGGGATTCGGCTATGGCTACACCTTC. The rearrangement uses TRBV14 and TRBJ1-2; 11 nucleotides align to TRBD1. V was clipped by 4 bases and J by 4 bases; unmatched bases: 11. The length of the CDR3 is 17 residues. The germline V gene has CDR1 SGHDN and CDR2 FVKESK.

This clone showed up just a few times. The chain is built from TRBV10-3 and TRBJ1-2, with 12 bases that match TRBD1. The J segment lost 6 bases and the V segment lost 4 bases, leaving 9 bases of the junction unmatched. The CDR3 extends over 16 amino acids. Germline V gene data show CDR1 as ENHRY and CDR2 as SYGVKD. The CDR3 spells CAISGGGQGAANGYTF. The CDR3 DNA reads as TGTGCCATCAGTGGAGGGGGACAGGGGGCGGCGAATGGCTACACCTTC.

The chain employs TRBV21-1 and TRBJ2-2; TRBD1 is taken as the D call from the table, unchecked against the DNA. TRBV21-1 is a recognized pseudogene. This CDR3 has 16 residues. CDR3 coding DNA: TGTGCCATACCGGGTTCAGGGGGCTTTAACACCGGGGAGCTGTTTTTT. Translated, it gives CAIPGSGGFNTGELFF.

The table lists this clone with a count of one. The V and J genes are TRBV18 and TRBJ1-6; D gene unclear. This CDR3 has 13 residues. In germline, CDR1 is KGHSH, CDR2 LQKENI. The V end was cut by 3 bases, the J end by 8 bases, with 8 bases between. In DNA form, the CDR3 reads TGTGCCAGCTCACCGGCCGCTGATTCACCCCTCCACTTT. Encoded protein: CASSPAADSPLHF.

The V gene is TRBV2, the J gene TRBJ1-1; the D gene is possibly TRBD1 (6 bases). V gave up 1 base and J gave up 0 bases, with 9 bases separating them. Germline V gene sequence: CDR1 SNHLY, CDR2 FYNNEI. The CDR3 has 15 residues. DNA of the CDR3: TGTGCCAGCAGTGAAGATCCAGGGGTGAACACTGAAGCTTTCTTT. Amino acid sequence: CASSEDPGVNTEAFF.

V is TRBV6-4 and J is TRBJ2-2, with D possibly being TRBD1 (6 bases). The CDR3 consists of 15 residues. V lost 0 bases and J 4 bases, leaving 9 bases between the germline ends. Looked up from germline, CDR1 is MRHNA and CDR2 is SNTAGT. The CDR3 sequence: CASSDSAGVTGELFF. CDR3 coding DNA: TGTGCCAGCAGTGACTCGGCAGGGGTCACCGGGGAGCTGTTTTTT.

A few counts support this clone. The chain is built from TRBV27 and TRBJ1-6; 7 bases map to TRBD1. V was clipped by 7 bases and J by 1 base; unmatched bases: 1. CDR1 and CDR2 (germline): MNHEY, SMNVEV (reference sequence). The CDR3 has 14 amino acids. This chain's CDR3 is CASTTGSYNSPLHF. As DNA, the CDR3 is TGTGCCAGCACGACAGGGTCCTATAATTCACCCCTCCACTTT.

Turning to this clone: Other DNA variants within this sample encode the same CDR3. This chain links TRBV7-9 with TRBJ2-7; 7 positions agree with TRBD1. This CDR3 comprises 14 residues. V lost 5 bases to trimming and J lost 0 bases; unmatched junction nucleotides: 4. Per the germline V gene, CDR1 is SEHNR and CDR2 is FQNEAQ (reference sequence). Here the CDR3 reads CASSLRDSSYEQYF. The CDR3 DNA sequence: TGTGCCAGCAGCCTACGGGACAGCTCCTACGAGCAGTACTTC.

The chain joins TRBV19 to TRBJ1-1; 7 bases agree with TRBD1. The CDR3 is 15 amino acids. With 1 base clipped from V and 0 bases from J, the junction kept 2 bases outside the gene matches. Germline loops: CDR1 LNHDA, CDR2 SQIVND (reference sequence). The chain's CDR3 is CASSIGQGLNTEAFF. The CDR3 DNA follows: TGTGCCAGTAGTATAGGACAGGGTTTGAACACTGAAGCTTTCTTT.